These 3 T cell receptor beta chains were sequenced from one sample in a study of technical replicates of blood from a handful of donors (dated by TCRdb to about 2017). The library was made by the immunoSEQ multiplex PCR assay. TCRdb's version of the immuneACCESS table is confined to in-frame rearrangements and falls short of the full clone set. An unresolved V gene accounts for under half of the shortfall where checked; the remainder is of unknown origin. For this sample there are tens of thousands of clones; 85% to 95% appear just once. The ten largest clonotypes hold about 4.4% of the sample. Sequencing input: PBMCs. The source of these receptors is a human donor in good health. Some clones in this sample may be carry-over from other donors' samples.

This chain joins TRBV4-2 and TRBJ1-5, with TRBD1 matching over 11 bases. Germline CDR1 LGHNA, CDR2 YNFKEQ. Trimming took 4 bases from V and 0 from J; bases not matched to a gene: 5. CDR3 length: 17 amino acids. DNA of the CDR3: TGTGCCAGCAGCCGGGGACAGGGGGGCTATAGCAATCAGCCCCAGCATTTT. Residues: CASSRGQGGYSNQPQHF.

The chain employs TRBV12-5 and TRBJ2-1; TRBD1 agrees at 7 bases. This CDR3 contains 16 residues. The ends lost 3 bases at V and 0 bases at J; junction bases unmatched: 5. Looked up from germline, CDR1 is LGHNT and CDR2 is FRNRAP. CDR3 coding DNA: TGTGCTAGTGGTTTCAGCCAGGGGGTCTCCTACAATGAGCAGTTCTTC. Translating gives CASGFSQGVSYNEQFF.

V and J are TRBV19 and TRBJ1-2; possibly TRBD1 for D (6 bases). Germline CDR1 reads LNHDA; CDR2 reads SQIVND (reference sequence). Trimming stripped 8 bases from V and 2 bases from J, with 15 bases between. The CDR3 is made up of 14 amino acids. CDR3 amino acids: CASLERQENYGYTF. The CDR3 region has the DNA TGTGCCAGTTTAGAACGACAGGAGAACTATGGCTACACCTTC.